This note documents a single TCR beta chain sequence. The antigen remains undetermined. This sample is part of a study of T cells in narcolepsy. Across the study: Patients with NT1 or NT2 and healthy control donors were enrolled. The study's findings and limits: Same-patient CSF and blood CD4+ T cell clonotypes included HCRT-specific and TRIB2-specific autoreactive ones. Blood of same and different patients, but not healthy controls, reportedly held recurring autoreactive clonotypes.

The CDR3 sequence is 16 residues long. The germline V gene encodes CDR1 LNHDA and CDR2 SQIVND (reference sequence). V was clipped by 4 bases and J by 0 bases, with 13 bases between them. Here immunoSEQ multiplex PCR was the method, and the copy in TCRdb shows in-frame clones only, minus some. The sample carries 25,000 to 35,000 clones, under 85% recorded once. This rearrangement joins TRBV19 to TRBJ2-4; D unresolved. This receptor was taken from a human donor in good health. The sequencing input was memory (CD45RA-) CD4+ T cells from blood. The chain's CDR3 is CASSTLELLAKNIQYF. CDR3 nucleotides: TGTGCCAGTAGTACCTTAGAGCTGCTAGCCAAAAACATTCAGTACTTC.